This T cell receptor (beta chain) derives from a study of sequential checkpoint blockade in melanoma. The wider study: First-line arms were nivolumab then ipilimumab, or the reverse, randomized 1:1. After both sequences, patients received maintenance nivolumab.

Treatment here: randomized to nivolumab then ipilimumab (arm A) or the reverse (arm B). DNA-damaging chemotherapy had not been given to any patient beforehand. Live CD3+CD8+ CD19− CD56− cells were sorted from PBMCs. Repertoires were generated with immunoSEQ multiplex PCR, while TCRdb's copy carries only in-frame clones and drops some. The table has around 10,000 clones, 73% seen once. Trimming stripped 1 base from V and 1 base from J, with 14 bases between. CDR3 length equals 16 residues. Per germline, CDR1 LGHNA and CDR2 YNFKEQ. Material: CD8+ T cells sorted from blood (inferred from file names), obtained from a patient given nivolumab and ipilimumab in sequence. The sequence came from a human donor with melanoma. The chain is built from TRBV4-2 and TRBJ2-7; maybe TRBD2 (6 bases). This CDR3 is CASSQVRAGVSYEQYF. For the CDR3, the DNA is TGTGCCAGCAGCCAAGTACGAGCGGGCGTATCCTACGAGCAGTACTTC.